The 18 T cell receptor beta chains below come from one sample, sequenced in a study of metastatic and nonmetastatic thyroid tumors. No patient had received any treatment before thyroid surgery. MiXCR was used by TCRdb to re-call the PCR reads. In the table there are 25,000 to 35,000 clones, about 25% of which are singletons. What was sequenced was blood. These receptors were taken from a female donor with papillary thyroid cancer or a benign thyroid nodule (not recorded which). Some clones in this sample may be carry-over from other donors' samples.

J is TRBJ2-7 and V is TRBV6-2 or TRBV6-3, with 8 bases that match TRBD2. V shed 0 bases and J 2 bases; nucleotides not matched to a gene: 0. Germline values: CDR1 MNHEY, CDR2 SVGEGT. This CDR3 spans 14 amino acids. CDR3 sequence reads: CASSYSTSAYEQYF. CDR3 in DNA: TGTGCCAGCAGTTACTCGACTAGCGCCTACGAGCAGTACTTC.

The rearrangement joins TRBV20-1 to TRBJ2-1, with D maybe TRBD2 (7 bases). Germline CDR1 reads DFQATT; CDR2 reads SNEGSKA (reference sequence). V gave up 1 base and J gave up 10 bases, with 17 bases separating them. The CDR3 is 14 residues long. In DNA, the CDR3 is TGCAGTGCTAGAGTGGGGGGGCCGCTCCCGGAGCAGTTCTTC. The encoded protein is CSARVGGPLPEQFF.

This rearrangement joins TRBV6-5 to TRBJ2-6; D remains unclear. The CDR3 has 15 residues. V lost 2 bases, J lost 0 bases, and 5 bases lay in between. Germline V gives CDR1 MNHEY, CDR2 SVGAGI. The CDR3 coding sequence is TGTGCCAGCAGTTACGAGGCCTCTGGGGCCAACGTCCTGACTTTC. Translation: CASSYEASGANVLTF.

The CDR3 loop is CASSQISGRTGTQYF. The CDR3 bases are TGTGCCAGCAGTCAAATTAGCGGGAGAACAGGCACGCAGTATTTT. The V gene is TRBV2, the J gene TRBJ2-3; 9 bases align to TRBD2. Germline V CDR1 and CDR2: SNHLY, FYNNEI. There are 15 residues in the CDR3. Trimming removed 5 bases from V and 9 bases from J; junction bases left unmatched: 12.

This clone was observed at least ten times. The genes are TRBV7-9 and TRBJ2-1, with D hard to call. V was shortened by 1 base and J by 1 base, with 2 bases between the two germline ends. Germline-derived CDR1 and CDR2 are SEHNR and FQNEAQ (reference sequence). The length of the CDR3 is 13 residues. CDR3 in DNA: TGTGCCAGCAGCTTAGGTTCCTACAATGAGCAGTTCTTC. Translating it yields CASSLGSYNEQFF.

The V call is TRBV24-1, the J call TRBJ2-1; D is perhaps TRBD1 (7 bases). CDR3 size: 15 residues. The germline gives CDR1 KGHDR, CDR2 SFDVKD. Trimming cost V 7 bases and J 2 bases, with 14 bases left between them. The CDR3 DNA follows: TGTGCCACCAGCCGCGGGACAGACCCCTACAATGAGCAGTTCTTC. It is translated as CATSRGTDPYNEQFF.

This clone was observed at least ten times. The chain links TRBV10-3 to TRBJ2-5; the D call may be TRBD1 or TRBD2 (5 bases each). CDR1 and CDR2 from the germline V gene are ENHRY and SYGVKD. V gave up 9 bases and J gave up 2 bases, with 13 bases separating them. This CDR3 is 13 amino acids long. CDR3 protein: CAMQAEGQETQYF. DNA of the CDR3: TGTGCCATGCAGGCCGAGGGGCAAGAGACCCAGTACTTC.

The sample holds many counts of this clone. CDR3 DNA: TGTGCCAGCAGCCAGGGGGCTACCACCGGGGAGCTGTTTTTT. This sequence encodes CASSQGATTGELFF. The V and J genes are TRBV7-9 and TRBJ2-2; 8 bases map to TRBD1. V was clipped by 5 bases and J by 4 bases; unmatched bases: 3. CDR3 length equals 14 residues. Germline CDR1 and CDR2: SEHNR and FQNEAQ (reference sequence).

The sample holds many counts of this clone. In nucleotides, the CDR3 is TGTGCCAGCAGACCCGGGACAGGGGGGTCCGGGGAGCTGTTTTTT. Translated: CASRPGTGGSGELFF. The gene calls are TRBV6-1 and TRBJ2-2; 11 nucleotides match TRBD1. CDR3 size: 15 residues. Trimming removed 6 bases from V and 6 bases from J; junction bases left unmatched: 6. CDR1 is MNHNS and CDR2 is SASEGT in the germline V gene.

At least ten counts were recorded for this clone. The chain joins TRBV7-9 to TRBJ1-5; 8 nucleotides line up with TRBD1. CDR3 size: 13 residues. V lost 7 bases to trimming and J lost 4 bases; unmatched junction nucleotides: 3. CDR1 and CDR2 from the germline V gene are SEHNR and FQNEAQ (reference sequence). CDR3 sequence reads: CASNQGANQPQHF. In nucleotides, the CDR3 is TGTGCCAGCAACCAGGGGGCAAATCAGCCCCAGCATTTT.

This clone was seen ten or more times. The J gene is TRBJ2-5, the V gene TRBV6-1; the D is unclear. The ends were cut back, 8 bases at V and 5 bases at J, with 6 bases in the middle. The CDR3 loop spans 10 amino acids. From germline, CDR1 is MNHNS and CDR2 SASEGT. Written as DNA, the CDR3 is TGTGCCAGCGGAGTGGAGACCCAGTACTTC. Its protein product is CASGVETQYF.

This clone is deemed medium-sized. The chain has TRBV4-1 and TRBJ1-6; D is ambiguous. Trimming left V 1 base short and J 12 bases short, with 7 bases between. There are 12 residues in the CDR3. The germline gives CDR1 MGHRA, CDR2 YSYEKL. Written as DNA, the CDR3 is TGCGCCAGCAGCCAAGTCATGGAACCCCTCCACTTT. Its translation: CASSQVMEPLHF.

This clone was counted ten times or more. The chain couples TRBV15 to TRBJ1-2, with D tentatively TRBD1 (5 bases). The germline V and J ends were trimmed by 0 bases and 8 bases, with 13 bases remaining between them. Germline V gives CDR1 LNHNV, CDR2 YYDKDF (reference sequence). This CDR3 contains 14 residues. The CDR3 spells CATSREGGGRGYTF. The DNA of the CDR3 is TGTGCCACCAGCAGAGAGGGGGGGGGACGGGGCTACACCTTC.

As DNA, the CDR3 is TGTGCCAGCTGTGTTCCGGTAAACATGTACTTC. It yields the protein CASCVPVNMYF. V usage is TRBV28 and J usage is TRBJ2-7; D is uncertain. Deletions cut 8 bases from V and 12 bases from J, with 17 bases between. In germline, CDR1 is MDHEN, CDR2 SYDVKM. This CDR3 is 11 amino acids long.

This clone was recorded many times. The chain combines TRBV7-9 with TRBJ2-1; a weak D match, TRBD2 (6 bases). The CDR3 contains 13 residues. Trimming took 1 base from V and 5 from J, leaving 6 bases between them. Germline V gives CDR1 SEHNR, CDR2 FQNEAQ (reference sequence). This CDR3 is CASSLGLDNEQFF. The CDR3, as DNA: TGTGCCAGCAGCTTAGGACTAGACAATGAGCAGTTCTTC.

J is TRBJ2-1 and V is TRBV18; D may be TRBD2 (5 bases). CDR3 length: 14 residues. Trimming shortened V by 0 bases and J by 4 bases, and 7 bases separated the two germline ends. Germline assignment: CDR1 KGHSH and CDR2 LQKENI. The chain's CDR3 is CASSPPREYNEQFF. The CDR3 DNA sequence: TGTGCCAGCTCACCACCGAGGGAATACAATGAGCAGTTCTTC.

This clone was seen repeatedly, ten times or more. This sequence joins TRBV4-2 and TRBJ2-3; D remains ambiguous. The CDR3 extends over 16 amino acids. Looked up from germline, CDR1 is LGHNA and CDR2 is YNFKEQ. Trimming took 1 base from V and 2 from J, leaving 13 bases between them. The CDR3 reads CASSQAVGFATDTQYF. The CDR3 bases are TGTGCCAGCAGCCAAGCGGTAGGCTTCGCCACAGATACGCAGTATTTT.

This clone was counted many times. The V and J genes are TRBV15 and TRBJ1-5; D is possibly TRBD1 (5 bases). Per the germline V gene, CDR1 is LNHNV and CDR2 is YYDKDF (reference sequence). The CDR3 covers 17 residues. V was shortened by 3 bases and J by 0 bases, with 15 bases between the two germline ends. CDR3 DNA: TGTGCCACCAGCAGCCCGAGGGACGGGTATAGCAATCAGCCCCAGCATTTT. Protein product: CATSSPRDGYSNQPQHF.